This T cell receptor beta chain was sequenced in a study of radiotherapy plus CTLA-4 blockade in lung cancer. Study context: Objective response was observed in about 19% of patients, and disease control in approximately 30%.

Sequencing used immunoSEQ multiplex PCR; TCRdb keeps in-frame clones, though not all of them. The sample has about 100,000 clones, approximately 83% seen once. Study-wide results and caveats: Reported findings show early blood T cell clone dynamics, with interferon-beta, best predicted response. Researchers report tumor-derived TCR clones expanding in blood after radiotherapy plus ipilimumab.

The study treated chemo-refractory metastatic non-small-cell lung cancer patients with focal radiation plus ipilimumab CTLA-4 blockade. On this clone: Its antigen is unknown.

V lost 6 bases to trimming and J lost 1 base; unmatched junction nucleotides: 7. The germline V gene encodes CDR1 MDHEN and CDR2 SYDVKM. The CDR3 contains 16 residues. This TCR was recovered from a human donor with non-small cell lung cancer who had stable disease on radiotherapy plus ipilimumab. The V and J genes are TRBV28 and TRBJ2-5, with 11 positions matching TRBD2. The source material was peripheral blood, sampled from a patient treated with radiotherapy plus ipilimumab. CDR3 nucleotides: TGTGCCAGCAGCCCTCGACTAGCGGGACCCCAAGAGACCCAGTACTTC. This encodes CASSPRLAGPQETQYF.